These T cell receptor beta chains were read from a single sample in a study of blood T cell repertoires in COVID-19. TCRdb's table, derived via immunoSEQ multiplex PCR, lists solely in-frame clones and lacks some. The profile shows around 250,000 clones, 86% of them singletons. The sequencing sample was made of peripheral blood. Receptor source: an elderly woman with COVID-19, enrolled during active disease. CDR3s include the opening cysteine and the closing phenylalanine or tryptophan.

v_gene: TRBV7-8; j_gene: TRBJ1-6; CDR3aa: CASSLGQGVSPLHF
v_gene: TRBV19; j_gene: TRBJ1-2; CDR3aa: CASTSGGHDYGYTF
v_gene: TRBV18; j_gene: TRBJ2-3; CDR3aa: CASSRPLAGGRTDTQYF
v_gene: TRBV9; j_gene: TRBJ2-1; CDR3aa: CASSRRGGGNEQFF
v_gene: TRBV9; j_gene: TRBJ1-2; CDR3aa: CASSVGGTGNYGYTF
v_gene: TRBV5-6; j_gene: TRBJ1-6; CDR3aa: CASSGDRGLGNSPLHF
v_gene: TRBV10-1; j_gene: TRBJ1-2; CDR3aa: CASRQGLNGYTF
v_gene: TRBV28; j_gene: TRBJ1-1; CDR3aa: CASTRGARTEAFF
v_gene: TRBV18; j_gene: TRBJ1-2; CDR3aa: CASSPGTANYGYTF
v_gene: TRBV28; j_gene: TRBJ1-1; CDR3aa: CASRGDTEAFF
v_gene: TRBV18; j_gene: TRBJ1-6; CDR3aa: CASSPYRIDASPLHF
v_gene: TRBV7-9; j_gene: TRBJ1-2; CDR3aa: CASSSDRNPYGYTF
v_gene: TRBV7-3; j_gene: TRBJ2-2; CDR3aa: CASSSQGSANTGELFF
v_gene: TRBV6-1; j_gene: TRBJ1-4; CDR3aa: CASSEGTANEKLFF
v_gene: TRBV2; j_gene: TRBJ1-4; CDR3aa: CASRRTGTTNEKLFF